The 30 T cell receptor beta chains in this list originate from one sample, sequenced in a study of regulatory T cells in long-lasting Graves disease. HTBI primers from iRepertoire and Arm-PCR of CDR3 regions yielded the TCR beta libraries. TCRdb used MiXCR to reprocess the multiplex PCR reads, holding one entry per CDR3 protein. The data show over 250,000 distinct CDR3 sequences, under 25% seen once. The time point: persistent/refractory GD, antithyroid drugs over 5 years with positive TRAb. PBMC RNA was the source of the TCR library. Material: peripheral blood mononuclear cells (PBMCs), obtained when the disease was refractory, from a patient treated with antithyroid drugs. These TCRs come from a female donor with Graves disease.

This clonotype has just a few counts. This may arise from a read error, as a much more abundant clone is one base away. The J gene is TRBJ2-7, the V gene TRBV2, with 8 bases aligning to TRBD1. Germline CDR1 and CDR2: SNHLY and FYNNEI. V shed 8 bases, J shed 5 bases, and the junction held 11 bases outside the gene matches. CDR3 length equals 14 residues. The CDR3 spells CASGHADRGNEQYF. In DNA form, the CDR3 reads TGTGCCAGCGGACATGCCGACAGGGGCAACGAGCAGTACTTC.

In this sample, this clonotype turned up once. This chain connects TRBV28 to TRBJ2-7; 7 bases are shared with TRBD2. V shed 6 bases, J shed 2 bases, and the junction held 13 bases outside the gene matches. Germline assignment: CDR1 MDHEN and CDR2 SYDVKM. This CDR3 is built from 16 residues. CDR3 loop: CASRRPGLAEAYEQYF. Here the CDR3 DNA reads TGTGCCAGCAGACGCCCGGGCCTAGCGGAAGCCTACGAGCAGTACTTC.

This chain links TRBV30 with TRBJ2-2, with D uncertain. Germline V gene data show CDR1 as GTSNPN and CDR2 as SVGIG (reference sequence). CDR3 length equals 14 residues. V dropped 7 bases and J dropped 0 bases, with 12 bases sitting between them. CDR3 in DNA: TGTGCCTCTCCGACCCCAACGAACACCGGGGAGCTGTTTTTT. The encoded protein is CASPTPTNTGELFF.

This chain joins TRBV11-2 and TRBJ2-3, with D unresolved. V was shortened by 0 bases and J by 2 bases, with 15 bases between the two germline ends. Germline V gives CDR1 SGHAT, CDR2 FQNNGV. This CDR3 comprises 17 residues. CDR3 coding DNA: TGTGCCAGCAGCTTAGATCTCACTGGGTATTCCACAGATACGCAGTATTTT. Translated, it gives CASSLDLTGYSTDTQYF. Looking up the rest from reference TRBV11-2 and TRBJ2-3 gives the full variable domain: EAGVAQSPRYKIIEKRQSVAFWCNPISGHATLYWYQQILGQGPKLLIQFQNNGVVDDSQLPKDRFSAERLKGVDSTLKIQPAKLEDSAVYLCASSLDLTGYSTDTQYFGPGTRLTVL.

In its sample, this clonotype was seen many times. The chain joins TRBV27 to TRBJ2-5; D ambiguous. Germline V gene sequence: CDR1 MNHEY, CDR2 SMNVEV (reference sequence). V was clipped by 3 bases and J by 0 bases, with 11 bases between them. The CDR3 extends over 15 amino acids. CDR3 residues: CASSFGPRNQETQYF. The CDR3 DNA is TGTGCCAGCAGTTTTGGCCCCAGGAACCAAGAGACCCAGTACTTC.

The rearrangement joins TRBV7-2 to TRBJ2-1; D is unresolved. V gave up 1 base and J gave up 0 bases, with 4 bases separating them. The length of the CDR3 is 14 residues. Per germline, CDR1 SGHTA and CDR2 FQGNSA. CDR3 loop: CASSLVSSYNEQFF. The CDR3 DNA reads TGTGCCAGCAGCTTAGTCAGCTCCTACAATGAGCAGTTCTTC. Variable domain in full (rest from reference TRBV7-2 and TRBJ2-1): GAGVSQSPSNKVTEKGKDVELRCDPISGHTALYWYRQSLGQGLEFLIYFQGNSAPDKSGLPSDRFSAERTGGSVSTLTIQRTQQEDSAVYLCASSLVSSYNEQFFGPGTRLTVL.

The V gene is TRBV5-1, the J gene TRBJ1-1, with unresolved D. V was cut by 3 bases and J by 7 bases, with 10 bases left in between. The CDR3 is 12 amino acids. Germline V lookup: CDR1 SGHRS, CDR2 YFSETQ. The CDR3 protein is CASSSDGLEAFF. The CDR3 DNA is TGCGCCAGCAGCTCGGACGGGCTTGAAGCTTTCTTT.

CDR3 residues: CASSVEIGGEAFF. DNA for the CDR3: TGTGCCAGCAGCGTAGAGATAGGAGGCGAAGCTTTCTTT. V usage is TRBV9 and J usage is TRBJ1-1, with D unresolved. V shed 0 bases and J shed 8 bases, with 11 bases lying between them. Germline CDR1 is SGDLS and CDR2 is YYNGEE. This CDR3 comprises 13 residues.

At least ten counts were recorded for this clonotype. The chain couples TRBV12-3 or TRBV12-4 to TRBJ2-4; unclear D gene. V was shortened by 0 bases and J by 8 bases, with 11 bases between the two germline ends. CDR3 length: 14 residues. The CDR3 loop is CASSLASRADIQYF. CDR3 coding DNA: TGTGCCAGCAGTTTAGCGTCCCGGGCGGACATTCAGTACTTC.

The table lists this clonotype with many counts. The rearrangement uses TRBV11-2 and TRBJ2-7; D call uncertain. V gave up 2 bases and J gave up 1 base, with 6 bases separating them. Germline V gene lookup returns CDR1 SGHAT and CDR2 FQNNGV. The CDR3 covers 13 residues. In nucleotides, the CDR3 is TGTGCCAGCAGCTTAAATCCTTCCTACGAGCAGTACTTC. Translating gives CASSLNPSYEQYF.

This rearrangement joins TRBV27 to TRBJ2-7; D tentatively fits TRBD1 or TRBD2 (5 bases each). Germline V gives CDR1 MNHEY, CDR2 SMNVEV (reference sequence). Trimming removed 8 bases at V and 9 bases at J, with 14 bases between. The CDR3 has 11 amino acids. CDR3 DNA: TGTGCCAGCCTAGACAGTGGGAGGCAGTACTTC. Residues: CASLDSGRQYF.

This clonotype appeared a few times. This rearrangement joins TRBV7-3 to TRBJ1-1; 7 nucleotides line up with TRBD1. V shed 5 bases and J 4 bases; nucleotides not matched to a gene: 13. Germline V gives CDR1 SGHTA, CDR2 FQGTGA. CDR3 length: 16 amino acids. The CDR3 region has the DNA TGTGCCAGCAGCCCGTCGCGACAGGGTGGTATCACTGAAGCTTTCTTT. This translates into CASSPSRQGGITEAFF.

The CDR3 nucleotides read TGTGCCTGGAGTGTATCCCATGAGCAGTTCTTC. This gives the protein CAWSVSHEQFF. The J gene is TRBJ2-1, the V gene TRBV30, with D unresolved. The germline V gene encodes CDR1 GTSNPN and CDR2 SVGIG (reference sequence). The CDR3 loop spans 11 amino acids. Trimming took off 0 bases at V and 8 bases at J, with 5 bases between the two ends.

This clonotype was observed a handful of times. The rearrangement uses TRBV11-2 and TRBJ1-6; the D gene is possibly TRBD1 (5 bases). V lost 4 bases, J lost 7 bases, and 14 bases lay in between. This CDR3 contains 15 residues. Germline V gene sequence: CDR1 SGHAT, CDR2 FQNNGV. The DNA of the CDR3 is TGTGCCAGCAGCTCCCCCGGGACGTTCAATTCACCCCTCCACTTT. Translating it yields CASSSPGTFNSPLHF.

In its sample, this clonotype was seen many times. The CDR3 spells CASSLLAENTGELFF. Written as DNA, the CDR3 is TGTGCCAGCAGCTTACTAGCAGAGAACACCGGGGAGCTGTTTTTT. The chain combines TRBV7-8 with TRBJ2-2, with D maybe TRBD2 (5 bases). Germline loops: CDR1 SGHVS, CDR2 FQNEAQ. The CDR3 consists of 15 residues. Trimming took 2 bases from V and 1 from J, leaving 8 bases between them.

This clonotype came up a few times. This chain joins TRBV5-1 and TRBJ1-1; D call uncertain. Trimming took 4 bases from V and 4 from J, leaving 14 bases between them. The germline V gene has CDR1 SGHRS and CDR2 YFSETQ. The CDR3 extends over 14 amino acids. Written as DNA, the CDR3 is TGCGCCAGCAGCCGCTCACGTATCACCACTGAAGCTTTCTTT. As protein: CASSRSRITTEAFF.

V is TRBV15 and J is TRBJ2-7; 7 bases agree with TRBD1. This CDR3 is 15 amino acids long. The germline CDR1 and CDR2 sequences are LNHNV and YYDKDF (reference sequence). The V segment lost 3 bases and the J segment 2 bases; nucleotides outside the gene matches: 7. Here the CDR3 DNA reads TGTGCCACCAGCAGGACGACAGGGCTAGCCTACGAGCAGTACTTC. This gives the protein CATSRTTGLAYEQYF.

This clonotype was seen at least ten times. CDR3 in DNA: TGTGCCAGCCAATCGAACACCGGGGAGCTGTTTTTT. The encoded protein is CASQSNTGELFF. The J gene is TRBJ2-2, the V gene TRBV28, with no clear D. CDR3 length equals 12 residues. Between the trimmed V and J ends, which lost 8 bases and 0 bases, there was a span of 4 bases. Germline V gives CDR1 MDHEN, CDR2 SYDVKM.

At least ten counts were recorded for this clonotype. The J gene is TRBJ2-7, the V gene TRBV7-2, with TRBD2 matching over 7 bases. The length of the CDR3 is 16 residues. The V gene end was trimmed by 0 bases and the J gene end by 4 bases; junction bases not matched to a gene: 9. CDR1 is SGHTA and CDR2 is FQGNSA in the germline V gene. In DNA, the CDR3 is TGTGCCAGCAGCTTAGCGACCTCTAGCGGACGATACGAGCAGTACTTC. Its protein is CASSLATSSGRYEQYF.

This clonotype was found many times. The chain carries TRBV20-1 and TRBJ1-5; D is unclear. V was cut by 0 bases and J by 3 bases, with 9 bases left in between. CDR1 and CDR2 (germline): DFQATT, SNEGSKA (reference sequence). CDR3 length equals 14 residues. CDR3 DNA sequence: TGCAGTGCTAGAGATGCGAAGATCAATCAGCCCCAGCATTTT. This sequence encodes CSARDAKINQPQHF.

V gene TRBV5-1 combines with J gene TRBJ1-3, with a tentative D call TRBD1 (5 bases). Germline CDR1 and CDR2: SGHRS and YFSETQ. The CDR3 extends over 15 amino acids. V gave up 0 bases and J gave up 0 bases, with 7 bases separating them. The CDR3 sequence is CASSLEGNSGNTIYF. The CDR3 bases are TGCGCCAGCAGCTTGGAGGGGAACTCTGGAAACACCATATATTTT.

This clonotype has a handful of counts. V and J are TRBV5-1 and TRBJ1-2; TRBD1 agrees at 7 bases. The junction had 18 bases not matched to a gene; V was cut back by 2 bases and J by 2 bases. CDR1 and CDR2 (germline): SGHRS, YFSETQ. The CDR3 spans 19 residues. The DNA for the CDR3 is TGCGCCAGCAGCTTAGTTTTCGCCGGGACAGCGAACAGCAACTATGGCTACACCTTC. It is translated as CASSLVFAGTANSNYGYTF.

The V gene is TRBV5-1, the J gene TRBJ2-7, with TRBD2 matching over 7 bases. The CDR3 contains 12 residues. Germline V gene data show CDR1 as SGHRS and CDR2 as YFSETQ. J gave up 4 bases and V 6 bases, and 4 bases lay outside the gene matches. The CDR3 protein is CASTGAGYEQYF. In DNA form, the CDR3 reads TGCGCCAGCACAGGAGCGGGATACGAGCAGTACTTC.

This clonotype was counted between two and nine times. An end of the junction does not agree with germline; a read error may underlie this. The rearrangement uses TRBV12-3 or TRBV12-4 and TRBJ2-7, with D possibly being TRBD2 (5 bases). The CDR3 covers 11 residues. The CDR3 region has the DNA TGTGCCAGCGGTTTTTGGAGGGAGCAGTACTTC. Its translation is CASGFWREQYF.

This chain links TRBV15 with TRBJ1-5; D gene uncertain. Per the germline V gene, CDR1 is LNHNV and CDR2 is YYDKDF (reference sequence). Trimming removed 0 bases at V and 7 bases at J, with 4 bases between. This CDR3 has 12 amino acids. CDR3 DNA sequence: TGTGCCACCAGCAGAGACAGACAGCCCCAGCATTTT. Translated: CATSRDRQPQHF.

The V and J genes are TRBV5-1 and TRBJ2-7; D possibly corresponds to TRBD2 (6 bases). The CDR3 covers 15 residues. Trimming left V 0 bases short and J 3 bases short, with 13 bases between. Looked up from germline, CDR1 is SGHRS and CDR2 is YFSETQ. Here the CDR3 reads CASSLAGGADYEQYF. In nucleotides, the CDR3 is TGCGCCAGCAGCTTGGCCGGGGGAGCGGACTACGAGCAGTACTTC.

This clonotype was seen at least ten times. The chain links TRBV2 to TRBJ2-2, with a tentative D call TRBD2 (5 bases). CDR1 and CDR2 (germline): SNHLY, FYNNEI. The CDR3 sequence is 13 residues long. The V end lost 7 bases, the J end lost 3 bases, and 9 bases lay between the germline ends. The DNA of the CDR3 is TGTGCCAGCAAAGCGGCGGACACCGGGGAGCTGTTTTTT. Protein product: CASKAADTGELFF.

V usage is TRBV9 and J usage is TRBJ2-5, with TRBD2 matching over 9 bases. After removal of 4 bases from V and 3 bases from J, the junction contained 7 bases not matched to a gene. The CDR3 contains 15 residues. Germline lookup yields CDR1 SGDLS and CDR2 YYNGEE. CDR3 protein: CASSPWRGGEETQYF. DNA of the CDR3: TGTGCCAGCAGCCCTTGGCGGGGGGGGGAAGAGACCCAGTACTTC.

This clonotype was counted at least ten times. The chain uses TRBV7-2 and TRBJ2-7, with 8 bases lining up with TRBD2. The V gene's germline CDR1 is SGHTA and CDR2 FQGNSA. Trimming removed 5 bases from V and 1 base from J; junction bases left unmatched: 7. The CDR3 is made up of 15 amino acids. In DNA, the CDR3 is TGTGCCAGCAGCCCGCGGGGGGACTTGTCCTACGAGCAGTACTTC. Its translation: CASSPRGDLSYEQYF.

V and J are TRBV4-2 and TRBJ2-7, with a tentative D call TRBD2 (6 bases). From germline, CDR1 is LGHNA and CDR2 YNFKEQ. This CDR3 comprises 18 residues. Deletions cut 4 bases from V and 2 bases from J, with 24 bases between. This CDR3 reads CASSPRGSAASVTYEQYF. CDR3 bases: TGTGCCAGCAGCCCCCGGGGTAGTGCGGCTAGCGTTACCTACGAGCAGTACTTC.